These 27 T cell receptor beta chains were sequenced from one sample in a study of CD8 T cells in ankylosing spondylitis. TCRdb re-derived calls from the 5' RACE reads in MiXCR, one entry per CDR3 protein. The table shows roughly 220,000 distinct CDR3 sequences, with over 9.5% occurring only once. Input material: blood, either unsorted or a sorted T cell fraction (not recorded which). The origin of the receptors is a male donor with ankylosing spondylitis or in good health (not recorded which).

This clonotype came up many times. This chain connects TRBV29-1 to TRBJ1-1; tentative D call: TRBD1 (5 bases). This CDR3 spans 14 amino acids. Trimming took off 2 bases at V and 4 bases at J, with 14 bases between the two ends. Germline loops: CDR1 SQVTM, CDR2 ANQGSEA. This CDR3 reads CSVEWGIIGTEAFF. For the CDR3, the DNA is TGCAGCGTTGAATGGGGGATCATCGGCACTGAAGCTTTCTTT.

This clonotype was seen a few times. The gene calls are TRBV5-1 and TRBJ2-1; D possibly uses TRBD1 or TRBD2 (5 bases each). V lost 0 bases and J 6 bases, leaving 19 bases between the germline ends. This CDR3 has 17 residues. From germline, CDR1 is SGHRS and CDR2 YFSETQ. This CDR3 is CASSLGPGTRSSNEQFF. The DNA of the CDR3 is TGCGCCAGCAGCTTGGGTCCCGGGACGAGAAGTTCCAATGAGCAGTTCTTC.

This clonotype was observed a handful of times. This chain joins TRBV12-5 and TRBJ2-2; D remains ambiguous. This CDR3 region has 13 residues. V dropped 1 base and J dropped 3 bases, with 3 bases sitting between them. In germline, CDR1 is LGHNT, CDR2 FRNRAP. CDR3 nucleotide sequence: TGTGCTAGTGGTTTGGCTGACACCGGGGAGCTGTTTTTT. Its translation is CASGLADTGELFF.

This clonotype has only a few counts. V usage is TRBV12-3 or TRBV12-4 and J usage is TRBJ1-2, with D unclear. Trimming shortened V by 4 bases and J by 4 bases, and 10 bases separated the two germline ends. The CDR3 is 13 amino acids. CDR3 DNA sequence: TGTGCCAGCAGTTCGACATGGGTCTATGGCTACACCTTC. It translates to CASSSTWVYGYTF.

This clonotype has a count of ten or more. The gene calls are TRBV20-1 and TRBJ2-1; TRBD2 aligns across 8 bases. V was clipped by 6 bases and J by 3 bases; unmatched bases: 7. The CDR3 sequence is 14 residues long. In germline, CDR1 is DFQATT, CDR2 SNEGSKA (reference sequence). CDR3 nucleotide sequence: TGCAGTGCGCCCGGACTAGCCGGCTACAATGAGCAGTTCTTC. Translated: CSAPGLAGYNEQFF.

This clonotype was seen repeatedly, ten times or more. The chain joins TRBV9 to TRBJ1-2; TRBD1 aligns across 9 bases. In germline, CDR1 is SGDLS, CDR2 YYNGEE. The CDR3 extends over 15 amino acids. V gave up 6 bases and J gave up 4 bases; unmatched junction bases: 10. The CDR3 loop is CASTAVVTGGYGYTF. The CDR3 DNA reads TGTGCCAGCACCGCCGTAGTGACAGGGGGCTATGGCTACACCTTC.

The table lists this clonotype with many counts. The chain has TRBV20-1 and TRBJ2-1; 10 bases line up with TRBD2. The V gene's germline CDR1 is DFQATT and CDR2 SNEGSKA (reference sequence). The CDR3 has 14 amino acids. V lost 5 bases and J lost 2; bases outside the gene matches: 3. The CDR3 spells CSASTSGAYNEQFF. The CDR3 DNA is TGCAGTGCTTCTACTAGCGGGGCCTACAATGAGCAGTTCTTC.

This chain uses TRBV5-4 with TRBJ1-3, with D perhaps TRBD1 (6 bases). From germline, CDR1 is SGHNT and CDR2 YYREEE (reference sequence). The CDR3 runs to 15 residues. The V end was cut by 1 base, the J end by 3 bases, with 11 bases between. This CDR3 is CASSLTGPYGNTIYF. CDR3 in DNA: TGTGCCAGCAGCTTGACAGGGCCATATGGAAACACCATATATTTT.

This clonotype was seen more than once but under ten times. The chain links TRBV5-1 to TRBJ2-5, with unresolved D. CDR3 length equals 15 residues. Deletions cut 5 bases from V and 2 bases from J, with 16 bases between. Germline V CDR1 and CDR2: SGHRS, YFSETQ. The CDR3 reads CASSLETGPQETQYF. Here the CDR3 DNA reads TGCGCCAGCAGTCTCGAGACTGGCCCACAAGAGACCCAGTACTTC.

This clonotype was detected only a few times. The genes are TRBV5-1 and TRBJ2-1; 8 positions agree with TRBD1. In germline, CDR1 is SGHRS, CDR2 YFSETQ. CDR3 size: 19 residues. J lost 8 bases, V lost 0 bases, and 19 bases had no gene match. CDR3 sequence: CASSLDVSWGGAGGDEQFF. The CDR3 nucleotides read TGCGCCAGCAGCTTGGACGTTAGTTGGGGCGGGGCAGGGGGCGATGAGCAGTTCTTC.

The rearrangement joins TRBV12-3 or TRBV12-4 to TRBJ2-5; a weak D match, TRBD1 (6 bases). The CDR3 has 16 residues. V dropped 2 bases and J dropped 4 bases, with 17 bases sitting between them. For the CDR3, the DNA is TGTGCCAGCAGTTTAAGAGACAGGCGGACCGGAGAGACCCAGTACTTC. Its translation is CASSLRDRRTGETQYF.

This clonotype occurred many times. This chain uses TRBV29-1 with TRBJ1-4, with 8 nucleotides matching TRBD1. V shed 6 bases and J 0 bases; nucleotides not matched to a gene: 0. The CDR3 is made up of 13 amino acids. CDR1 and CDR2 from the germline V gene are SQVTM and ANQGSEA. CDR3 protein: CSVGQATNEKLFF. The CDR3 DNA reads TGCAGCGTGGGACAGGCAACTAATGAAAAACTGTTTTTT.

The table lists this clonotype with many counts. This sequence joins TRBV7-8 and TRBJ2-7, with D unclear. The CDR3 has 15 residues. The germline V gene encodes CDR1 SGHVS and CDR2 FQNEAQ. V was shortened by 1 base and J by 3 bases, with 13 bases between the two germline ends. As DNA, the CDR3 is TGTGCCAGCAGCTTAGGAATGGCTGGGGTCTACGAGCAGTACTTC. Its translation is CASSLGMAGVYEQYF.

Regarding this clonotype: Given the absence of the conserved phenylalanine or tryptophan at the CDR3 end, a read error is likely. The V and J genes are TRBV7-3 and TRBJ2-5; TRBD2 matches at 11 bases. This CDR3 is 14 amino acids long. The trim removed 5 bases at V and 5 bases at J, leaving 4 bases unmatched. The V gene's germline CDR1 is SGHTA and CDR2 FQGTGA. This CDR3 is CASSVLAGAETQYL. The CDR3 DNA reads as TGTGCCAGCAGCGTACTAGCGGGGGCGGAGACCCAGTACCTC.

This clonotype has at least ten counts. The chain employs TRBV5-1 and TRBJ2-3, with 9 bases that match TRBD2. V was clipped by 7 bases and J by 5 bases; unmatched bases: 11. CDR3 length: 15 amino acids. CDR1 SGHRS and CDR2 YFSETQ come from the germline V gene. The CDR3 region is CASGGLASIGDTQYF. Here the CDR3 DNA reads TGCGCCAGCGGGGGACTAGCCTCGATCGGAGATACGCAGTATTTT.

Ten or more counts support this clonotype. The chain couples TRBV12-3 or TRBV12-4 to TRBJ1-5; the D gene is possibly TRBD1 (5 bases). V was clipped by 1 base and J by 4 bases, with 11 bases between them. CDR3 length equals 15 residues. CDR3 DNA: TGTGCCAGCAGTTTAGACCCAGGGCCTAATCAGCCCCAGCATTTT. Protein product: CASSLDPGPNQPQHF.

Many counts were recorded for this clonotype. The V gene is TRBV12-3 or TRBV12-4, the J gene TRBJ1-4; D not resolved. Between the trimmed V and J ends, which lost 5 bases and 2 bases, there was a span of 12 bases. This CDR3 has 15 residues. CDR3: CASSPRERTNEKLFF. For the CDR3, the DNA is TGTGCCAGCAGTCCTAGGGAGCGGACTAATGAAAAACTGTTTTTT.

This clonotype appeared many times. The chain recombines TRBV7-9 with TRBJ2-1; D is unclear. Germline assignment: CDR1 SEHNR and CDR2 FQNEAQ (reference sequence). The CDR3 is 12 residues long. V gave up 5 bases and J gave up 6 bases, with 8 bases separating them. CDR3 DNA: TGTGCCAGCAGCACCCCGACCAATGAGCAGTTCTTC. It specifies CASSTPTNEQFF.

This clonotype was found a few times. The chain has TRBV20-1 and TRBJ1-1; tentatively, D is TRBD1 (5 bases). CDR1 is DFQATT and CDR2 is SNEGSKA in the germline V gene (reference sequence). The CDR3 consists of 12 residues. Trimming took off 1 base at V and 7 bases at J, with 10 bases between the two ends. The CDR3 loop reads CSARGRAGEAFF. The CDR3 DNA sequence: TGCAGTGCTAGAGGCAGGGCTGGTGAAGCTTTCTTT.

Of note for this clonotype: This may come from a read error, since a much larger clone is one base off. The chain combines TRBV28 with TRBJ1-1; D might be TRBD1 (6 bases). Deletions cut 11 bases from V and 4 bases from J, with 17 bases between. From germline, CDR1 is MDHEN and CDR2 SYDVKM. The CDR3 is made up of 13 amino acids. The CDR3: CAAWGAPSTEAFF. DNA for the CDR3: TGTGCCGCCTGGGGGGCGCCGAGCACTGAAGCTTTCTTT.

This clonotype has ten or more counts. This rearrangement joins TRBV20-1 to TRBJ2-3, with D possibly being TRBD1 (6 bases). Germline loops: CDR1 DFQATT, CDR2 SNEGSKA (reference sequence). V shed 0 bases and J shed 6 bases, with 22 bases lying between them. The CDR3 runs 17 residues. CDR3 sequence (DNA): TGCAGTGCTAGAGACCCCTCCGGACAGAGCCGTTTGGATACGCAGTATTTT. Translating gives CSARDPSGQSRLDTQYF.

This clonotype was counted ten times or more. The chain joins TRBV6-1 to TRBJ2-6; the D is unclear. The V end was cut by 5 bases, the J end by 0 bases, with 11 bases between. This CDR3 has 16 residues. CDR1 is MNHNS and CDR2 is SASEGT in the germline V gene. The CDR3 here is CASSRLGSSGANVLTF. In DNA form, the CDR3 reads TGTGCCAGCAGTAGGTTGGGTAGCTCTGGGGCCAACGTCCTGACTTTC.

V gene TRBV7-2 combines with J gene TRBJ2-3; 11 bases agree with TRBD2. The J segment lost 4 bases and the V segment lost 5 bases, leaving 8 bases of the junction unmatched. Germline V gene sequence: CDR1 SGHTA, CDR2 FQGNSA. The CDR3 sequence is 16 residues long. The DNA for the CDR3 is TGTGCCAGCAGCCGAACTAGCGGGGGAGGCGCAGATACGCAGTATTTT. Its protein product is CASSRTSGGGADTQYF. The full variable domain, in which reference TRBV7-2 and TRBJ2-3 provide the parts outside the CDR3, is GAGVSQSPSNKVTEKGKDVELRCDPISGHTALYWYRQSLGQGLEFLIYFQGNSAPDKSGLPSDRFSAERTGGSVSTLTIQRTQQEDSAVYLCASSRTSGGGADTQYFGPGTRLTVL.

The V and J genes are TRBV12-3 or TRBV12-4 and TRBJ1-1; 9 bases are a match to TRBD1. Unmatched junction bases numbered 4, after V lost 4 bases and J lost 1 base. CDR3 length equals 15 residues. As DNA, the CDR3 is TGTGCCAGCAGTTCACGACAGGGGGGGAACACTGAAGCTTTCTTT. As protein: CASSSRQGGNTEAFF.

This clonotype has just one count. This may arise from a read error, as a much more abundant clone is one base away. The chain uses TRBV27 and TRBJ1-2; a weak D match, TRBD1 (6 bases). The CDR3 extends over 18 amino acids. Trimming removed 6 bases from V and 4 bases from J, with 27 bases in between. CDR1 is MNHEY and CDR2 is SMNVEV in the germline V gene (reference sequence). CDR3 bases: TGTGCCAGCAGCCAGCGGGGGGCAGGGGTTAAAGCTATCTATGGCTACACCTTC. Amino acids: CASSQRGAGVKAIYGYTF.

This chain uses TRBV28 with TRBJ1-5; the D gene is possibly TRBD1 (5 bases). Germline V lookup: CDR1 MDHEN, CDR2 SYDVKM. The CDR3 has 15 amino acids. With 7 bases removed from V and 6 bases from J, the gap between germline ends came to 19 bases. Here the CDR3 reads CASIPPGPGTQPQHF. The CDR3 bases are TGTGCCAGCATTCCGCCGGGGCCAGGTACTCAGCCCCAGCATTTT.

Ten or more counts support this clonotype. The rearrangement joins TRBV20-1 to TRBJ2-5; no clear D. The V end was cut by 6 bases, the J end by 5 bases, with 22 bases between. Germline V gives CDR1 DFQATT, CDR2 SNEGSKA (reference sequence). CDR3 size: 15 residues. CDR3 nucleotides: TGCAGTGCCGAGAGCGAGAAACCTTCGATGGAGACCCAGTACTTC. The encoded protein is CSAESEKPSMETQYF.